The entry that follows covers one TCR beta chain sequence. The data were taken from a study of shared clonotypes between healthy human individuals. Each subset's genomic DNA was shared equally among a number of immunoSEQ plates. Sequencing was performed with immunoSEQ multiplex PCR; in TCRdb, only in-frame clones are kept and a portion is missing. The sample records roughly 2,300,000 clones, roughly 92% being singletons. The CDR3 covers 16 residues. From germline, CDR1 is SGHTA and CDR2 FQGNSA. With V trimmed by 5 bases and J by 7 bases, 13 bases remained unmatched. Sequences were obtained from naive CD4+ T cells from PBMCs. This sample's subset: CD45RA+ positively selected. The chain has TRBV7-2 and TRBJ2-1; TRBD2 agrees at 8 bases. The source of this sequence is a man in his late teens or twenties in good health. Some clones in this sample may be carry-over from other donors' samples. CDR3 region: CASSHRRRLASNEQFF. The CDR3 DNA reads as TGTGCCAGCAGCCACCGAAGGCGACTAGCGTCGAATGAGCAGTTCTTC.